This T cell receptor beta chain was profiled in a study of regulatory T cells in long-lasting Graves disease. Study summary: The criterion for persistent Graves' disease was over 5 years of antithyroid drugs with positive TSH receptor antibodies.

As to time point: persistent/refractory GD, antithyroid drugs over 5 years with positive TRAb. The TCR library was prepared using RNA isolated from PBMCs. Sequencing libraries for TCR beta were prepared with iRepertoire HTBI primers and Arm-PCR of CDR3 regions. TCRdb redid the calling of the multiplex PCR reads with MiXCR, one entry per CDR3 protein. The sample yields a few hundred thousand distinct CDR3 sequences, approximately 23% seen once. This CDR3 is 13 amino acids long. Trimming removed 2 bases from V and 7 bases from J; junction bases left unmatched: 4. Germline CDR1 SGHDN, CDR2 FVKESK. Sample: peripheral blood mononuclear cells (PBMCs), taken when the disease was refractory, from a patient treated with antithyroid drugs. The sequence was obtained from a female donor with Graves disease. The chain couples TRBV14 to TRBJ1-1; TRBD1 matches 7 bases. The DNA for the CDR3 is TGTGCCAGCAGCCAACAGGGGGGGGGTGAAGCTTTCTTT. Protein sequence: CASSQQGGGEAFF.